A selection of T cell receptor beta chains follows, all from one sample in a study of CD4 T cells in relation to SARS-CoV-2 and coronaviruses. Some clones are missing from TCRdb's copy, which holds only in-frame ones; the method was immunoSEQ multiplex PCR. The sample shows roughly 15,000 clones, 82% of them seen only once. Their recognized antigens are unknown. Sequenced material: CD4+ T cells from PBMCs, cultured in vitro. The receptors stem from a human donor in good health. Each CDR3 is given without its conserved first and last residue. Fields, in order: CDR3 protein, D gene, J gene, clone size, V gene. The D gene is left open where the match is weak. The size of a clone is reported for some rows only, either as once, few or many, or as a class for expanded clones.

cdr3_aa: ASSRTSNTEAF
d_call: NA
j_call: TRBJ1-1
clone_size: NA
v_call: TRBV19

cdr3_aa: ASSMAGGSSYNSPLH
d_call: NA
j_call: TRBJ1-6
clone_size: NA
v_call: TRBV19

cdr3_aa: ASSSSGRATEAF
d_call: NA
j_call: TRBJ1-1
clone_size: NA
v_call: TRBV5-1

cdr3_aa: ASSERDNANEKLF
d_call: NA
j_call: TRBJ1-4
clone_size: NA
v_call: TRBV2

cdr3_aa: ATSGTQVGNEQF
d_call: NA
j_call: TRBJ2-1
clone_size: NA
v_call: TRBV19

cdr3_aa: ASSWTGGNQPQH
d_call: TRBD1
j_call: TRBJ1-5
clone_size: NA
v_call: TRBV6-2/TRBV6-3

cdr3_aa: ASSLGQHNEKLF
d_call: NA
j_call: TRBJ1-4
clone_size: NA
v_call: TRBV4-3

cdr3_aa: ASSYRGGAGGRETQY
d_call: TRBD2
j_call: TRBJ2-5
clone_size: NA
v_call: TRBV6-2/TRBV6-3

cdr3_aa: ASRVGLKDTQY
d_call: NA
j_call: TRBJ2-3
clone_size: NA
v_call: TRBV7-2

cdr3_aa: ASSYGGGEQY
d_call: NA
j_call: TRBJ2-7
clone_size: NA
v_call: TRBV6-5

cdr3_aa: ASSERSYGYT
d_call: NA
j_call: TRBJ1-2
clone_size: few
v_call: TRBV2

cdr3_aa: ASSLLTSGATGELF
d_call: TRBD2
j_call: TRBJ2-2
clone_size: few
v_call: TRBV4-1

cdr3_aa: ASSFFQAGTGSMNEQF
d_call: TRBD1
j_call: TRBJ2-1
clone_size: NA
v_call: TRBV11-2

cdr3_aa: AISRQVTDTQY
d_call: NA
j_call: TRBJ2-3
clone_size: NA
v_call: TRBV10-3

cdr3_aa: ASSPSGTFEAF
d_call: NA
j_call: TRBJ1-1
clone_size: NA
v_call: TRBV18

cdr3_aa: ASSHPGTSGNNEQF
d_call: TRBD2
j_call: TRBJ2-1
clone_size: NA
v_call: TRBV4-3

cdr3_aa: AISRGLAGDNEQF
d_call: TRBD2
j_call: TRBJ2-1
clone_size: NA
v_call: TRBV10-3

cdr3_aa: ASSLVLAGEETQY
d_call: TRBD2
j_call: TRBJ2-5
clone_size: NA
v_call: TRBV11-2

cdr3_aa: ASRGPGGEQF
d_call: TRBD2
j_call: TRBJ2-1
clone_size: NA
v_call: TRBV6-4

cdr3_aa: ASRPGQGANQPQH
d_call: TRBD1
j_call: TRBJ1-5
clone_size: NA
v_call: TRBV6-1

cdr3_aa: ASRLGSLNEYEQY
d_call: NA
j_call: TRBJ2-7
clone_size: once
v_call: TRBV7-2

cdr3_aa: AISERAGGTDTQY
d_call: TRBD2
j_call: TRBJ2-3
clone_size: NA
v_call: TRBV10-3

cdr3_aa: ASSWNTGNTEAF
d_call: NA
j_call: TRBJ1-1
clone_size: few
v_call: TRBV5-5

cdr3_aa: ASSRLAGGFNEQF
d_call: TRBD2
j_call: TRBJ2-1
clone_size: NA
v_call: TRBV27

cdr3_aa: SASDGPHQPQH
d_call: NA
j_call: TRBJ1-5
clone_size: NA
v_call: TRBV20-1

cdr3_aa: ASVPGQTNTGELF
d_call: NA
j_call: TRBJ2-2
clone_size: few
v_call: TRBV7-9

cdr3_aa: ASSYSGYGELF
d_call: NA
j_call: TRBJ2-2
clone_size: once
v_call: TRBV6-2/TRBV6-3

cdr3_aa: ASSLSGNLNSPLH
d_call: NA
j_call: TRBJ1-6
clone_size: once
v_call: TRBV27

cdr3_aa: SASSLALSTDTQY
d_call: NA
j_call: TRBJ2-3
clone_size: NA
v_call: TRBV20-1

cdr3_aa: ASSITTSGRNTGELF
d_call: TRBD2
j_call: TRBJ2-2
clone_size: NA
v_call: TRBV19

cdr3_aa: ASSEGTGGDTQY
d_call: TRBD1
j_call: TRBJ2-3
clone_size: NA
v_call: TRBV18

cdr3_aa: ASSLERGRDLNTEAF
d_call: NA
j_call: TRBJ1-1
clone_size: NA
v_call: TRBV5-1

cdr3_aa: ASSPLLGREKYEQY
d_call: TRBD2
j_call: TRBJ2-7
clone_size: NA
v_call: TRBV3-1/TRBV3-2

cdr3_aa: ASSLSGANVLT
d_call: NA
j_call: TRBJ2-6
clone_size: NA
v_call: TRBV28

cdr3_aa: ASSLTERHGYT
d_call: NA
j_call: TRBJ1-2
clone_size: NA
v_call: TRBV5-1

cdr3_aa: SVEDPYRGRHDQETQY
d_call: TRBD1
j_call: TRBJ2-5
clone_size: once
v_call: TRBV29-1

cdr3_aa: ASSLDRGYGYT
d_call: TRBD1
j_call: TRBJ1-2
clone_size: few
v_call: TRBV5-1

cdr3_aa: ASSQDLGDGSETQY
d_call: NA
j_call: TRBJ2-5
clone_size: NA
v_call: TRBV4-1

cdr3_aa: ASGVPYRGLNTEAF
d_call: TRBD1
j_call: TRBJ1-1
clone_size: NA
v_call: TRBV12-5

cdr3_aa: ASSLTGTGAGYEQY
d_call: TRBD1
j_call: TRBJ2-7
clone_size: NA
v_call: TRBV5-1

cdr3_aa: ASSLAGRTEAF
d_call: NA
j_call: TRBJ1-1
clone_size: NA
v_call: TRBV12-3/TRBV12-4

cdr3_aa: AWSSGQHYEQY
d_call: NA
j_call: TRBJ2-7
clone_size: NA
v_call: TRBV30

cdr3_aa: ASSSWDREQY
d_call: TRBD1
j_call: TRBJ2-7
clone_size: NA
v_call: TRBV6-5

cdr3_aa: ASSVRGRGNTGELF
d_call: TRBD2
j_call: TRBJ2-2
clone_size: NA
v_call: TRBV9

cdr3_aa: AWRLTGSPLH
d_call: NA
j_call: TRBJ1-6
clone_size: NA
v_call: TRBV30

cdr3_aa: ASSLRGLEYEQY
d_call: NA
j_call: TRBJ2-7
clone_size: NA
v_call: TRBV3-1/TRBV3-2

cdr3_aa: TPVAVGYQPQH
d_call: NA
j_call: TRBJ1-5
clone_size: NA
v_call: TRBV29-1

cdr3_aa: ASSFRWGNQPQH
d_call: NA
j_call: TRBJ1-5
clone_size: NA
v_call: TRBV27

cdr3_aa: ASSLGLYTNYGYT
d_call: NA
j_call: TRBJ1-2
clone_size: once
v_call: TRBV14

cdr3_aa: ASSPTGGGKLF
d_call: NA
j_call: TRBJ1-4
clone_size: NA
v_call: TRBV6-2/TRBV6-3

cdr3_aa: ASSQDQGQGAGNTIY
d_call: TRBD1
j_call: TRBJ1-3
clone_size: NA
v_call: TRBV4-3

cdr3_aa: ASSQPGSSYNEQF
d_call: NA
j_call: TRBJ2-1
clone_size: NA
v_call: TRBV7-9

cdr3_aa: ASSPGQRTDTQY
d_call: NA
j_call: TRBJ2-3
clone_size: NA
v_call: TRBV18

cdr3_aa: ASTRTGGQETQY
d_call: TRBD1
j_call: TRBJ2-5
clone_size: NA
v_call: TRBV19

cdr3_aa: ASSLAQTNSPLH
d_call: NA
j_call: TRBJ1-6
clone_size: once
v_call: TRBV7-9

cdr3_aa: ASKPGTGVQPQH
d_call: TRBD1
j_call: TRBJ1-5
clone_size: NA
v_call: TRBV7-2

cdr3_aa: ASSPGGAGYT
d_call: TRBD1
j_call: TRBJ1-2
clone_size: NA
v_call: TRBV23-1

cdr3_aa: ASSPGVGNTIY
d_call: NA
j_call: TRBJ1-3
clone_size: NA
v_call: TRBV6-6

cdr3_aa: ASSPRDRATDTQY
d_call: TRBD1
j_call: TRBJ2-3
clone_size: NA
v_call: TRBV18

cdr3_aa: ASSVGARGRDTEAF
d_call: NA
j_call: TRBJ1-1
clone_size: NA
v_call: TRBV9